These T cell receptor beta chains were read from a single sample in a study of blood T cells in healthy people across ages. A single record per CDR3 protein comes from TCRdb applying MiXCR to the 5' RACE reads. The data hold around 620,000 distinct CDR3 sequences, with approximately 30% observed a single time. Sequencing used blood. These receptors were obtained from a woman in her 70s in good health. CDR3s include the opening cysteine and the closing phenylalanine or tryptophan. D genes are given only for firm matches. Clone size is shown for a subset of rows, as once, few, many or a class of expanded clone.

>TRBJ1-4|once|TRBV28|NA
CASSFHEKLFF
TGTGCCAGCAGTTTTCACGAAAAACTGTTTTTT
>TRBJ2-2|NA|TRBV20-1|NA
CSAKPGTSFTGELFF
TGCAGTGCTAAGCCCGGGACCTCGTTTACCGGGGAGCTGTTTTTT
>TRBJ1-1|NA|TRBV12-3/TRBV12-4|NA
CASTRDLNTEAFF
TGTGCCAGCACCCGAGACCTGAACACTGAAGCTTTCTTT
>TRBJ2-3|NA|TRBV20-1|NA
CSARVLRQSTDTQYF
TGCAGTGCTAGAGTGCTGAGACAGAGCACAGATACGCAGTATTTT
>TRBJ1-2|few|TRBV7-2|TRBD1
CASGGQALGYGYTF
TGTGCCAGCGGGGGACAGGCCTTGGGCTATGGCTACACCTTC
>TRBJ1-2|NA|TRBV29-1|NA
CSVDGQGSNYGYTF
TGCAGCGTTGATGGGCAGGGTTCTAACTATGGCTACACCTTC
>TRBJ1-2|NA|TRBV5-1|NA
CASKDGDGYTF
TGCGCCAGCAAAGACGGGGATGGCTACACCTTC
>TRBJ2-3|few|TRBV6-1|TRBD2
CASSLAGGRTGTDTQYF
TGTGCCAGCAGCCTAGCGGGGGGTCGAACCGGCACAGATACGCAGTATTTT
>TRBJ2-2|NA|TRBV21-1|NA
CASSGEVVAGENTGELFF
TGTGCCAGCAGCGGAGAGGTGGTAGCGGGGGAAAACACCGGGGAGCTGTTTTTT
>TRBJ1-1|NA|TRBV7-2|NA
CASSLARGIGKNTEAFF
TGTGCCAGCAGCTTAGCAAGAGGCATAGGAAAGAACACTGAAGCTTTCTTT
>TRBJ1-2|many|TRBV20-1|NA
CSARDGPNYGYTF
TGCAGTGCTAGGGACGGGCCTAACTATGGCTACACCTTC
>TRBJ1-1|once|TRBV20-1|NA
CSARNPGLSRVAAFF
TGCAGTGCTAGAAACCCTGGTCTTTCCCGAGTGGCAGCTTTCTTT
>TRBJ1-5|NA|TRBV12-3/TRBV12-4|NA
CASSSRTLDQPQHF
TGTGCCAGCAGTTCCCGGACACTTGATCAGCCCCAGCATTTT
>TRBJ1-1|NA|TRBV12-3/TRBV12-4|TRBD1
CASSPLGRTGQNTEAFF
TGTGCCAGCAGTCCCCTGGGCCGGACAGGGCAGAACACTGAAGCTTTCTTT
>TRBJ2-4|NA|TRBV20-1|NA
CSARDPGAMGNIQYF
TGCAGTGCTAGAGATCCAGGGGCGATGGGAAACATTCAGTACTTC
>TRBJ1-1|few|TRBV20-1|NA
CSASSRNTEAFF
TGCAGTGCTTCCTCACGGAACACTGAAGCTTTCTTT
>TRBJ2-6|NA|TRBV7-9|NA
CASSYSLSGANVLTF
TGTGCCAGCAGCTATTCACTCTCTGGGGCCAACGTCCTGACTTTC
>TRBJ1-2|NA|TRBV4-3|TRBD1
CASSPARDRINYGYTF
TGCGCCAGCAGCCCAGCCCGGGACAGGATTAACTATGGCTACACCTTC